These 19 T cell receptor beta chains were all obtained from the same sample, sequenced in a study of CD4 T cells in relation to SARS-CoV-2 and coronaviruses. These receptors have no identified antigens. Sequenced by immunoSEQ multiplex PCR; TCRdb stores in-frame clones only, minus some. The sample carries 43,000 or so clones, roughly 80% recorded once. The sample was naive CD4+ T cells from PBMCs, cultured in vitro. Subset noted: naive CD4+ T cells isolated by negative enrichment. The receptor source for this set is an adult with COVID-19.

This clone was recorded once. This chain uses TRBV3-1 (or the pseudogene TRBV3-2) with TRBJ2-1; TRBD2 matches at 7 bases. V lost 1 base, J lost 0 bases, and 3 bases stayed unmatched. Looked up from germline, CDR1 is LGHDT and CDR2 is YNNKEL (reference sequence). The CDR3 is 16 residues long. The CDR3 spells CASSQALADSYNEQFF. The CDR3 DNA is TGTGCCAGCAGCCAAGCGCTAGCGGACTCCTACAATGAGCAGTTCTTC.

DNA for the CDR3: TGTGCCAGCAGCTTAGGACGGGGCTGGATCCCACTAGGTTCCTACGAGCAGTACTTC. Its translation is CASSLGRGWIPLGSYEQYF. V and J are TRBV11-2 and TRBJ2-7, with D perhaps assigned TRBD1 or TRBD2 (5 bases each). The CDR3 is 19 residues long. CDR1 and CDR2 (germline): SGHAT, FQNNGV. V shed 1 base and J shed 1 base, with 23 bases lying between them.

This sequence joins TRBV18 and TRBJ2-7; 11 bases are a match to TRBD2. V lost 3 bases and J lost 2; bases outside the gene matches: 3. Germline loops: CDR1 KGHSH, CDR2 LQKENI. The CDR3 is made up of 15 amino acids. The CDR3 loop reads CASSPGTSGAYEQYF. The CDR3 DNA sequence: TGTGCCAGCTCACCCGGGACTAGCGGAGCCTACGAGCAGTACTTC.

This clone turned up a few times. The rearrangement uses TRBV5-1 and TRBJ2-1; 9 bases map to TRBD2. The V segment lost 1 base and the J segment 5 bases; nucleotides outside the gene matches: 4. The CDR3 consists of 15 residues. Germline CDR1 and CDR2: SGHRS and YFSETQ. The CDR3 DNA reads TGCGCCAGCAGCTTGAGTGGGACTAGCAACAATGAGCAGTTCTTC. Translating gives CASSLSGTSNNEQFF. The variable domain in full, completed from reference TRBV5-1 and TRBJ2-1, reads KAGVTQTPRYLIKTRGQQVTLSCSPISGHRSVSWYQQTPGQGLQFLFEYFSETQRNKGNFPGRFSGRQFSNSRSEMNVSTLELGDSALYLCASSLSGTSNNEQFFGPGTRLTVL.

The chain uses TRBV6-5 and TRBJ1-2; D is unclear. Germline CDR1 and CDR2: MNHEY and SVGAGI. The CDR3 has 13 residues. V was pared by 2 bases and J by 3 bases, with 7 bases between. CDR3 nucleotides: TGTGCCAGCAGTTACACGAAGTACTATGGCTACACCTTC. Translated: CASSYTKYYGYTF.

This clone turned up a few times. The chain employs TRBV5-1 and TRBJ2-3; D is perhaps TRBD2 (6 bases). Trimming removed 0 bases from V and 1 base from J, with 18 bases in between. Germline CDR1 is SGHRS and CDR2 is YFSETQ. This CDR3 has 18 amino acids. The CDR3 sequence: CASSLAWRGNKGTDTQYF. For the CDR3, the DNA is TGCGCCAGCAGCTTGGCCTGGCGGGGTAACAAAGGCACAGATACGCAGTATTTT.

This chain connects TRBV7-2 to TRBJ2-5; D remains ambiguous. The germline V gene encodes CDR1 SGHTA and CDR2 FQGNSA. CDR3 length equals 16 residues. The ends were cut back, 3 bases at V and 0 bases at J, with 14 bases in the middle. For the CDR3, the DNA is TGTGCCAGCAGCTTCGGTTTCAGGACGGACCAAGAGACCCAGTACTTC. This gives the protein CASSFGFRTDQETQYF.

This clone was seen a few times. The V and J genes are TRBV27 and TRBJ2-3; 8 nucleotides match TRBD1. Germline CDR1 MNHEY, CDR2 SMNVEV (reference sequence). J was trimmed by 2 bases and V by 7 bases; bases with no gene match: 5. The CDR3 is made up of 14 amino acids. The DNA for the CDR3 is TGTGCCAGCAAAAGGGACAGGTACACAGATACGCAGTATTTT. This encodes CASKRDRYTDTQYF.

The rearrangement joins TRBV19 to TRBJ1-1; D is ambiguous. The CDR3 covers 15 residues. Between the trimmed V and J ends, which lost 4 bases and 6 bases, there was a span of 18 bases. CDR1 is LNHDA, CDR2 SQIVND, per germline (reference sequence). In DNA form, the CDR3 reads TGTGCCAGTAGTACCCTTTCTTTACACGACTCTGAAGCTTTCTTT. This encodes CASSTLSLHDSEAFF.

The rearrangement uses TRBV6-1 and TRBJ2-4; D is unclear. Germline CDR1 MNHNS, CDR2 SASEGT. Trimming removed 2 bases from V and 8 bases from J, with 10 bases in between. The CDR3 has 13 residues. CDR3 nucleotides: TGTGCCAGCAGTGAAACCGGGTACGACATTCAGTACTTC. Its protein is CASSETGYDIQYF.

This chain connects TRBV25-1 to TRBJ2-5; D is unclear. Germline CDR1 reads MGHDK; CDR2 reads SYGVNS. Trimming took 5 bases from V and 1 from J, leaving 8 bases between them. This CDR3 region has 13 residues. The CDR3 sequence: CASSSWGQETQYF. As DNA, the CDR3 is TGTGCCAGCAGTTCATGGGGCCAAGAGACCCAGTACTTC. The full variable domain, with the rest looked up from reference TRBV25-1 and TRBJ2-5, is EADIYQTPRYLVIGTGKKITLECSQTMGHDKMYWYQQDPGMELHLIHYSYGVNSTEKGDLSSESTVSRIRTEHFPLTLESARPSHTSQYLCASSSWGQETQYFGPGTRLLVL.

The sample holds a few counts of this clone. The rearrangement uses TRBV24-1 and TRBJ1-5; possibly TRBD1 for D (5 bases). Germline V gene lookup returns CDR1 KGHDR and CDR2 SFDVKD. The CDR3 contains 16 residues. Trimming removed 4 bases at V and 1 base at J, with 13 bases between. The CDR3 here is CATSESGEGSNQPQHF. In nucleotides, the CDR3 is TGTGCCACCAGTGAATCGGGGGAGGGAAGCAATCAGCCCCAGCATTTT.

The rearrangement links TRBV19 to TRBJ2-7, with D perhaps matching TRBD1 (5 bases). Germline values: CDR1 LNHDA, CDR2 SQIVND (reference sequence). The CDR3 runs to 15 residues. The V and J ends lost 5 bases and 3 bases respectively, with 17 bases between them. This chain's CDR3 is CASSALGDLLYEQYF. The CDR3 nucleotides read TGTGCCAGTAGTGCGTTAGGGGATTTGCTCTACGAGCAGTACTTC.

As DNA, the CDR3 is TGTGCCACCTCCGACACTGAAGCTTTCTTT. Translating it yields CATSDTEAFF. The V gene is TRBV28, the J gene TRBJ1-1; D ambiguous. There are 10 residues in the CDR3. Trimming shortened V by 10 bases and J by 3 bases, and 6 bases separated the two germline ends. CDR1 and CDR2 from the germline V gene are MDHEN and SYDVKM.

This chain joins TRBV5-1 and TRBJ1-2; the D is unclear. The CDR3 sequence is 13 residues long. Trimming stripped 1 base from V and 2 bases from J, with 6 bases between. Germline V CDR1 and CDR2: SGHRS, YFSETQ. CDR3 residues: CASSLSQNYGYTF. In DNA, the CDR3 is TGCGCCAGCAGCTTGAGTCAGAACTATGGCTACACCTTC.

This clone appeared once. V and J are TRBV13 and TRBJ2-3; no definite D call. The CDR3 extends over 13 amino acids. V lost 1 base and J 6 bases, leaving 8 bases between the germline ends. Per the germline V gene, CDR1 is PRHDT and CDR2 is FYEKMQ (reference sequence). For the CDR3, the DNA is TGTGCCAGCAGCTTAGCCGCCGGCGATACGCAGTATTTT. As protein: CASSLAAGDTQYF.

The V call is TRBV5-1, the J call TRBJ2-3; the D is unclear. V was trimmed by 7 bases and J by 4 bases, leaving 16 bases between them. Germline V gene lookup returns CDR1 SGHRS and CDR2 YFSETQ. The CDR3 is 14 residues long. As DNA, the CDR3 is TGCGCCAGCTCCGAAACCGTTGGAGCAGATACGCAGTATTTT. Residues: CASSETVGADTQYF.

This clone appeared a few times. The V and J genes are TRBV4-1 and TRBJ2-7; TRBD2 is a possible D gene (5 bases). CDR1 and CDR2 (germline): MGHRA, YSYEKL. This CDR3 has 15 residues. Deletions cut 1 base from V and 6 bases from J, with 16 bases between. In nucleotides, the CDR3 is TGCGCCAGCAGCCAAGCCCAAACTAGTCTCGTCGAGCAGTACTTC. Encoded protein: CASSQAQTSLVEQYF.

The chain employs TRBV28 and TRBJ2-7, with D perhaps TRBD1 (6 bases). CDR1 and CDR2 from the germline V gene are MDHEN and SYDVKM. Trimming pared 4 bases from V and 3 bases from J, leaving 13 bases between. This CDR3 is 14 amino acids long. The CDR3 nucleotides are TGTGCCAGCAGTTCACAGGGTGTTCGCTACGAGCAGTACTTC. This gives the protein CASSSQGVRYEQYF.